This T cell receptor (beta chain) was captured by sequencing in a study of cytomegalovirus exposure and HLA in healthy donors. Overall study results and limits: A few chains linked to CMV were shown in vitro to be specific for CMV antigens. Analyses of presence and absence presupposed an approximately uniform sequencing depth across donors.

On this clone itself: Its antigen is as yet unknown.

The donors were healthy bone marrow donors. Losses at the gene ends were 4 bases for V and 6 bases for J; bases not matched to a gene: 2. Germline CDR1 MNHEY, CDR2 SVGAGI. The CDR3 contains 12 residues. This PCR relied on a set of 60 Vbeta primers and 13 Jbeta primers. Original processing methods: Later work found approximately 80 million unique TCR beta chains, with 9.5 million to 11 million shared. Measured with immunoSEQ multiplex PCR; TCRdb has only the in-frame clones, and not every one. For V, J and clone size, that table is used; D and trimming come from the DNA. The sample includes about 190,000 clones, over 70% seen only once; the top ten take around 2.1%.

This chain connects TRBV6-5 to TRBJ1-1; 7 bases are shared with TRBD1. The TCR originated in a woman aged 18-30 years in good health and CMV-seropositive. Source material: PBMCs. The CDR3 loop reads CASSWGQPEAFF. As DNA, the CDR3 is TGTGCCAGCAGTTGGGGACAGCCTGAAGCTTTCTTT.